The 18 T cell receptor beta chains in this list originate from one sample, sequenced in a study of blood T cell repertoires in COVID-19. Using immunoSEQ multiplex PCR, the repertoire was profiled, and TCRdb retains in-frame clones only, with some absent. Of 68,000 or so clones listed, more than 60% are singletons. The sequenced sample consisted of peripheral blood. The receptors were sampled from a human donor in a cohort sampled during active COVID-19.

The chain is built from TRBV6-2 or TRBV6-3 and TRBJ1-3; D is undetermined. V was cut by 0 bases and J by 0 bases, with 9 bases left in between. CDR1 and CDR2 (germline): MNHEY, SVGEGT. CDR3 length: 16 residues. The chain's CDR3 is CASSYSGRDSGNTIYF. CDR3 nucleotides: TGTGCCAGCAGTTACTCGGGGAGAGACTCTGGAAACACCATATATTTT.

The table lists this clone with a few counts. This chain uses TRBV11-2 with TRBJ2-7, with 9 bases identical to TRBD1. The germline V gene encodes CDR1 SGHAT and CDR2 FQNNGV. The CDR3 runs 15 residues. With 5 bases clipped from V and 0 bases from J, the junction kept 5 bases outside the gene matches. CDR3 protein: CASSTGQGYSYEQYF. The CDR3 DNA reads TGTGCCAGCAGCACCGGACAGGGGTACTCCTACGAGCAGTACTTC.

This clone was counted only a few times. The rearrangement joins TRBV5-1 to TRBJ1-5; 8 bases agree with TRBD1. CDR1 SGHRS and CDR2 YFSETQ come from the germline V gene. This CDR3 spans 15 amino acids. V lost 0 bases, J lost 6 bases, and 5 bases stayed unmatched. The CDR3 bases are TGCGCCAGCAGCTTGGGGCAGGGGGCAGGTCAGCCCCAGCATTTT. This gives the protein CASSLGQGAGQPQHF.

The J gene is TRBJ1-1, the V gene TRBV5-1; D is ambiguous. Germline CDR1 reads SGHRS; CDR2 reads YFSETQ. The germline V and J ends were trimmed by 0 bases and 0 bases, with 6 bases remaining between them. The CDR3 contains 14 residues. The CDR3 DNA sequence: TGCGCCAGCAGCTTGGGTCCGGTGAACACTGAAGCTTTCTTT. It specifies CASSLGPVNTEAFF. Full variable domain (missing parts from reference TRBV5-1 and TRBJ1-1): KAGVTQTPRYLIKTRGQQVTLSCSPISGHRSVSWYQQTPGQGLQFLFEYFSETQRNKGNFPGRFSGRQFSNSRSEMNVSTLELGDSALYLCASSLGPVNTEAFFGQGTRLTVV.

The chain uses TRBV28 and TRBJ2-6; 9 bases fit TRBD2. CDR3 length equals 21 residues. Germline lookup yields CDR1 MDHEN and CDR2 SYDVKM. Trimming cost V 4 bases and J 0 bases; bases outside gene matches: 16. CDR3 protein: CASSSLSGGRGFFSGANVLTF. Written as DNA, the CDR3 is TGTGCCAGCAGTTCCTTGTCGGGCGGGAGGGGCTTTTTCTCTGGGGCCAACGTCCTGACTTTC. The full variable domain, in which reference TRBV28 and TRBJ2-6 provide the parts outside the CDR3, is DVKVTQSSRYLVKRTGEKVFLECVQDMDHENMFWYRQDPGLGLRLIYFSYDVKMKEKGDIPEGYSVSREKKERFSLILESASTNQTSMYLCASSSLSGGRGFFSGANVLTFGAGSRLTVL.

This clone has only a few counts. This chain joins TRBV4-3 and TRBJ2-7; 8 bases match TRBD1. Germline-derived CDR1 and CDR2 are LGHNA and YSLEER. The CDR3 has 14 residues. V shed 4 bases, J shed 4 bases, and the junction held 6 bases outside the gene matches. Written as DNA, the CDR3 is TGCGCCAGCAGCCTGAACAGGGGGTCGTACGAGCAGTACTTC. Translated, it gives CASSLNRGSYEQYF.

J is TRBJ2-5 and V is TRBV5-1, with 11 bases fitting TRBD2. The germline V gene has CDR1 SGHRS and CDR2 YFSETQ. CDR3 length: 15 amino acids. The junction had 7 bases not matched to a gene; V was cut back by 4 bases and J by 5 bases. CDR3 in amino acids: CASSILAGGEETQYF. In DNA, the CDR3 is TGCGCCAGCAGCATCTTAGCGGGAGGGGAGGAGACCCAGTACTTC.

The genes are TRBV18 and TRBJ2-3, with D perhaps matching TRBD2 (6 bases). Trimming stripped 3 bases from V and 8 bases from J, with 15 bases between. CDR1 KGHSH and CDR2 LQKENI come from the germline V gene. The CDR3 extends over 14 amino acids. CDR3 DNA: TGTGCCAGCTCACCCCCTCGGGACTCCGCTACGCAGTATTTT. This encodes CASSPPRDSATQYF.

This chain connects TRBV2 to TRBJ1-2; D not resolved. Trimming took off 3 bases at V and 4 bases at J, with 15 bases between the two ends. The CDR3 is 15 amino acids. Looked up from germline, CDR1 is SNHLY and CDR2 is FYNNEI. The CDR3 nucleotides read TGTGCCAGCAGTGACCGGCAGGTGTTTCCCTATGGCTACACCTTC. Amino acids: CASSDRQVFPYGYTF.

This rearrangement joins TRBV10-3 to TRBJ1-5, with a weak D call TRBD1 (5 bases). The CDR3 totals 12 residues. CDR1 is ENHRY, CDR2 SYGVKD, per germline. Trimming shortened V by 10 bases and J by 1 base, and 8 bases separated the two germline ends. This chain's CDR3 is CATGGSNQPQHF. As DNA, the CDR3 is TGTGCCACCGGGGGGAGCAATCAGCCCCAGCATTTT.

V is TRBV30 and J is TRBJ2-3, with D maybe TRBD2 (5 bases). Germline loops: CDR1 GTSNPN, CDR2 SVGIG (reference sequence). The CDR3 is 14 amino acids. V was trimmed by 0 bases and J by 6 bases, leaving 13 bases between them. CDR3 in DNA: TGTGCCTGGAGTGTGGGCGGAGGTGGGGATACGCAGTATTTT. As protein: CAWSVGGGGDTQYF.

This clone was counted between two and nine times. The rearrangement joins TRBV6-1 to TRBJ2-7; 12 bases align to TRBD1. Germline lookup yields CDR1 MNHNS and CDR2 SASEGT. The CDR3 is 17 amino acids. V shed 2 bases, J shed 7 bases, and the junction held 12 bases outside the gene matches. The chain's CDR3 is CASSERHRGTGGTEQYF. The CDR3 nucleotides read TGTGCCAGCAGTGAAAGGCATCGGGGGACAGGGGGCACTGAGCAGTACTTC.

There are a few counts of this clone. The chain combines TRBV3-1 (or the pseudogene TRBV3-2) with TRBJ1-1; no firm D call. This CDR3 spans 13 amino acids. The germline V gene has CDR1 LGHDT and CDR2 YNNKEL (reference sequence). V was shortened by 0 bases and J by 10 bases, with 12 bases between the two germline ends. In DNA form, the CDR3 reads TGTGCCAGCAGCCAAGAGGCCCCTCGGGGAGCTTTCTTT. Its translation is CASSQEAPRGAFF.

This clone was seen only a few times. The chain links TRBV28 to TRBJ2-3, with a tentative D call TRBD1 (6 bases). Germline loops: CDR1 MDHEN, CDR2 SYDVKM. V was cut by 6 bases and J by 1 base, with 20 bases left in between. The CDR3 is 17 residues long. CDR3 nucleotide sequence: TGTGCCAGCAGCTCTCCGGGACACCCTTTGGGCACAGATACGCAGTATTTT. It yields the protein CASSSPGHPLGTDTQYF.

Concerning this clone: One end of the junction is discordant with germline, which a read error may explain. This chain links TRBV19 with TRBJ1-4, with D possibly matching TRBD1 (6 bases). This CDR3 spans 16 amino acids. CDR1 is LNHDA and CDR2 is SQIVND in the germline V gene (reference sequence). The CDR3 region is CASSIRLGTTNEKLFF. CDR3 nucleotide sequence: TGTGCCAGTAGTATCCGCCTCGGGACAACAAATGAAAAACTGTTTTTT. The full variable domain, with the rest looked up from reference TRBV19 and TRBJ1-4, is DGGITQSPKYLFRKEGQNVTLSCEQNLNHDAMYWYRQDPGQGLRLIYYSQIVNDFQKGDIAEGYSVSREKKESFPLTVTSAQKNPTAFYLCASSIRLGTTNEKLFFGSGTQLSVL.

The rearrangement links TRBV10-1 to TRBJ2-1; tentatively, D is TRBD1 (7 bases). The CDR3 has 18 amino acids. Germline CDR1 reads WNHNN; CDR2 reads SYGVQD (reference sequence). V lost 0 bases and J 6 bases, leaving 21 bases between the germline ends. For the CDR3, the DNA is TGCGCCAGCAGTGAGTCAAGTAGAGGAGGGGGCAAGAGCAATGAGCAGTTCTTC. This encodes CASSESSRGGGKSNEQFF.

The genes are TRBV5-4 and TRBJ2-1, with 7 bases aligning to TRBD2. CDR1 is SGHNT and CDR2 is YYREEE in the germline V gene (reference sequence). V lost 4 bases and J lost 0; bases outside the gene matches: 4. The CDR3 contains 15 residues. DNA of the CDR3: TGTGCCAGCAGCCCCGCTAGCGGCTCCTACAATGAGCAGTTCTTC. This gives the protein CASSPASGSYNEQFF. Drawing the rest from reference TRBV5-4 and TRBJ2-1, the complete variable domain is ETGVTQSPTHLIKTRGQQVTLRCSSQSGHNTVSWYQQALGQGPQFIFQYYREEENGRGNFPPRFSGLQFPNYSSELNVNALELDDSALYLCASSPASGSYNEQFFGPGTRLTVL.

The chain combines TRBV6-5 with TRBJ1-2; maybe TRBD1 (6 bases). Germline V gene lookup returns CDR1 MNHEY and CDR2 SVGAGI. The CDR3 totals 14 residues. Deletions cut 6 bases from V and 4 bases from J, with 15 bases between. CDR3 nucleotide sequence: TGTGCCAGCAGGGCCAGTGGGACACTCTATGGCTACACCTTC. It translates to CASRASGTLYGYTF.